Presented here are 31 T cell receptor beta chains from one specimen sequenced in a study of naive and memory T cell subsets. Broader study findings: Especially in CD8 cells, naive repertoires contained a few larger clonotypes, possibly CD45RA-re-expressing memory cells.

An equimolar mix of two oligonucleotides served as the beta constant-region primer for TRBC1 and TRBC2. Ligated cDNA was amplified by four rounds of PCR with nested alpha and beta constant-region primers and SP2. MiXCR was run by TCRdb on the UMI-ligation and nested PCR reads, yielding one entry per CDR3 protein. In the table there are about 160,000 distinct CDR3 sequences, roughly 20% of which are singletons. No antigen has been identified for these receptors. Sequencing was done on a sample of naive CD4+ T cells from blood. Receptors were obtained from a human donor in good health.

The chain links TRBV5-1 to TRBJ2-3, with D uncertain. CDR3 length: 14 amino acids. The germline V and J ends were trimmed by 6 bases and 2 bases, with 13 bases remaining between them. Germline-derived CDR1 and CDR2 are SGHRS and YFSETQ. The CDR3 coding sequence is TGCGCCAGCAAAGTGGGGTACGACACAGATACGCAGTATTTT. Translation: CASKVGYDTDTQYF.

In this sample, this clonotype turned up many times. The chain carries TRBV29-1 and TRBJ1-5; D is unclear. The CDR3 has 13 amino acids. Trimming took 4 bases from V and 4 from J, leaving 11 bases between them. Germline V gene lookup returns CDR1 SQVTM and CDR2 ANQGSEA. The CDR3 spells CSVAGPNNQPQHF. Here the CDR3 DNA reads TGCAGCGTTGCAGGTCCTAATAATCAGCCCCAGCATTTT.

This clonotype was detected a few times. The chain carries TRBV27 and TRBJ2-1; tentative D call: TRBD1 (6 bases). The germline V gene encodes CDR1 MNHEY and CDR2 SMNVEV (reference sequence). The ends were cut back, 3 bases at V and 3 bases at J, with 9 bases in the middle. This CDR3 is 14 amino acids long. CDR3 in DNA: TGTGCCAGCAGTTTGATACAGGGCTACAATGAGCAGTTCTTC. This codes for CASSLIQGYNEQFF.

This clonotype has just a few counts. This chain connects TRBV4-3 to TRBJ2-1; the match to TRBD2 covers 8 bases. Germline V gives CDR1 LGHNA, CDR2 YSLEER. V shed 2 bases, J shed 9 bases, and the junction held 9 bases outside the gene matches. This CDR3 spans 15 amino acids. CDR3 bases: TGCGCCAGCAGCCAAACGACGGGAGGGAGAGCTGAGCAGTTCTTC. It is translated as CASSQTTGGRAEQFF.

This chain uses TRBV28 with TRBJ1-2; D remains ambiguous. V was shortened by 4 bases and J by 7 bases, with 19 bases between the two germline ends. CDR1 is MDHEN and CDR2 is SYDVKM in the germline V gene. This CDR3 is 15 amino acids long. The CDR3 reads CASSSSLSGIFGYTF. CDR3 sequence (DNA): TGTGCCAGCAGTTCGTCCCTTTCGGGGATTTTTGGCTACACCTTC.

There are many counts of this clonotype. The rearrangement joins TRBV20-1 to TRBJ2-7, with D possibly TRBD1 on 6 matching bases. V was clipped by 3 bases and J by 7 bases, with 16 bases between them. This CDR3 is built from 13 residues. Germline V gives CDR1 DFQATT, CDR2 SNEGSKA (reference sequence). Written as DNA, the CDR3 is TGCAGTGCTAGTACCGGGACAACCGGGGAGCAGTACTTC. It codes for CSASTGTTGEQYF.

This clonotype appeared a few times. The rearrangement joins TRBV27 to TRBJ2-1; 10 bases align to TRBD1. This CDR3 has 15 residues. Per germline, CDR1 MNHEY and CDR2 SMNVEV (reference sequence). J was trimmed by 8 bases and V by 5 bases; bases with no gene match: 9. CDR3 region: CASSLPGTGAHEQFF. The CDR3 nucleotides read TGTGCCAGCAGTCTCCCCGGGACAGGGGCTCATGAGCAGTTCTTC.

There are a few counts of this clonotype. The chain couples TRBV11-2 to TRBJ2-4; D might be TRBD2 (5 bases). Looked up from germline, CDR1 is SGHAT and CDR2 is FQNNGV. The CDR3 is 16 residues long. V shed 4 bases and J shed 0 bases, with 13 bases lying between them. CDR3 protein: CASSSYRGVAKNIQYF. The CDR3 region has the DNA TGTGCCAGCAGCTCTTACCGGGGAGTAGCCAAAAACATTCAGTACTTC. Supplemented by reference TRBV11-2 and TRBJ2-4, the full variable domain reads EAGVAQSPRYKIIEKRQSVAFWCNPISGHATLYWYQQILGQGPKLLIQFQNNGVVDDSQLPKDRFSAERLKGVDSTLKIQPAKLEDSAVYLCASSSYRGVAKNIQYFGAGTRLSVL.

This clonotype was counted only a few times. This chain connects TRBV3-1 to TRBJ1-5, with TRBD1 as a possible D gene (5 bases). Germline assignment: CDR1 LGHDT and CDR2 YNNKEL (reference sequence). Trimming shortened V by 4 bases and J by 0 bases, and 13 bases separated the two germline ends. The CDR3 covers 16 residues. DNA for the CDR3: TGTGCCAGCAGCCTGGGACGCGCCCATAGCAATCAGCCCCAGCATTTT. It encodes CASSLGRAHSNQPQHF.

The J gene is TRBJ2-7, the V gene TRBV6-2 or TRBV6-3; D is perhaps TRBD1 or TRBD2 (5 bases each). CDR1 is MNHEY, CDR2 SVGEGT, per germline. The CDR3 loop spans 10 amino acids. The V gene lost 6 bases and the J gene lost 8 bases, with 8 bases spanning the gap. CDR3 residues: CASSQGQQYF. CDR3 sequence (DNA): TGTGCCAGCAGCCAGGGACAGCAGTACTTC.

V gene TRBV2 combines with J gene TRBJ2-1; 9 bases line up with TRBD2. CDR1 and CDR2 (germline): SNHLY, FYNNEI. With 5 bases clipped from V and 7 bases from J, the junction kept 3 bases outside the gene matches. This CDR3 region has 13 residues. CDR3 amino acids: CASSTGLANEQFF. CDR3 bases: TGTGCCAGCAGTACGGGACTAGCAAATGAGCAGTTCTTC.

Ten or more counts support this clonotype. CDR3 protein: CASLGNSFGEQFF. The CDR3 DNA reads as TGTGCCAGCTTGGGGAATAGCTTTGGTGAGCAGTTCTTC. V and J are TRBV2 and TRBJ2-1; D gene uncertain. The CDR3 is 13 residues long. V was pared by 8 bases and J by 9 bases, with 17 bases between. Germline V CDR1 and CDR2: SNHLY, FYNNEI.

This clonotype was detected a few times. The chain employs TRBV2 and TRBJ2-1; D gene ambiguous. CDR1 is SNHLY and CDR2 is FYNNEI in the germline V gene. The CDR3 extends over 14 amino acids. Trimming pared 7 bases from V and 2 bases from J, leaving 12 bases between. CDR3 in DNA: TGTGCCAGCACTCAGGACGGCGCCTACAATGAGCAGTTCTTC. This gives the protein CASTQDGAYNEQFF.

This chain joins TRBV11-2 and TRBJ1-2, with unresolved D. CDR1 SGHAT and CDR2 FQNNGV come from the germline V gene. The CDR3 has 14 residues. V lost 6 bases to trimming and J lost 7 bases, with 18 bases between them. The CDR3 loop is CASSPLSSTGGYTF. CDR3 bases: TGTGCCAGCAGTCCCCTTAGTTCGACGGGTGGCTACACCTTC.

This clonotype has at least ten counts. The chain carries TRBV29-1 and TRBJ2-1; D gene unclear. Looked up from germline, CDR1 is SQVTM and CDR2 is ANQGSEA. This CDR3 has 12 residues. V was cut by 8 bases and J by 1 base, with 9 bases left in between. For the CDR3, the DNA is TGCAGCTCAACGGGTTCCTACAATGAGCAGTTCTTC. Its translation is CSSTGSYNEQFF.

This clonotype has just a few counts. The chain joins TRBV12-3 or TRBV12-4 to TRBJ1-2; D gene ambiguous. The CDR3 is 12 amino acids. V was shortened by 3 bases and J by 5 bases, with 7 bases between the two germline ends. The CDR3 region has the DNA TGTGCCAGCAGTTTTGGACTTTATGGCTACACCTTC. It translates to CASSFGLYGYTF.

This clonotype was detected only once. CDR3 in amino acids: CASSPSNQGRVQETQYF. In DNA form, the CDR3 reads TGTGCCAGCAGCCCCTCCAACCAGGGCCGAGTCCAAGAGACCCAGTACTTC. The J gene is TRBJ2-5, the V gene TRBV21-1; no check of the table's D call, TRBD2, against the DNA was made. TRBV21-1 is a known pseudogene. The CDR3 consists of 17 residues.

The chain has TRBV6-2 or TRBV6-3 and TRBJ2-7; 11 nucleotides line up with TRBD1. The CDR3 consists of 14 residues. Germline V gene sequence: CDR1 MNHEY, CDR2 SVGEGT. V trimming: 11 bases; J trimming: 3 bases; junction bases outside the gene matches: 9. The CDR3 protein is CAARGTGGFYEQYF. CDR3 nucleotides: TGTGCCGCCCGAGGGACAGGGGGTTTCTACGAGCAGTACTTC.

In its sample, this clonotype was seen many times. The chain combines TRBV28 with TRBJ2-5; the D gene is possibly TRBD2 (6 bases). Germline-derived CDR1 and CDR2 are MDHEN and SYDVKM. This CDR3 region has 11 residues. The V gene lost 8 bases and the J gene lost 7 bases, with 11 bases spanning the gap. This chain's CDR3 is CASGTFWTQYF. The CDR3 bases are TGTGCCAGCGGGACTTTCTGGACCCAGTACTTC. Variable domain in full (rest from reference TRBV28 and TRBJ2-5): DVKVTQSSRYLVKRTGEKVFLECVQDMDHENMFWYRQDPGLGLRLIYFSYDVKMKEKGDIPEGYSVSREKKERFSLILESASTNQTSMYLCASGTFWTQYFGPGTRLLVL.

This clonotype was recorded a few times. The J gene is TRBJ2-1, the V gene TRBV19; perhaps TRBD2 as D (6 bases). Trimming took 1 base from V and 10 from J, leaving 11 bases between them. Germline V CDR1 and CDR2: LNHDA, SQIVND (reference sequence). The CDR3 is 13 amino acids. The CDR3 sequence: CASSIGLVSEQFF. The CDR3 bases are TGTGCCAGTAGTATAGGACTAGTAAGCGAGCAGTTCTTC.

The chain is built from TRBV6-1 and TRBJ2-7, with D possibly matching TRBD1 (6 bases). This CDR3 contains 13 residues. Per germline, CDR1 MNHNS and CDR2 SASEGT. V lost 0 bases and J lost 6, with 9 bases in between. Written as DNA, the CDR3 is TGTGCCAGCAGTGAAGCTACAGGGACCGAGCAGTACTTC. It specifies CASSEATGTEQYF.

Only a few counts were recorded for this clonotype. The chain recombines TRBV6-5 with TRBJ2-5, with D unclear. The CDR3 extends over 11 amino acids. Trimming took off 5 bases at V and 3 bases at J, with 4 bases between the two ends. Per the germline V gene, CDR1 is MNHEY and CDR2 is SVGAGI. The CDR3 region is CASSTKETQYF. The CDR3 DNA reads TGTGCCAGCAGTACGAAAGAGACCCAGTACTTC.

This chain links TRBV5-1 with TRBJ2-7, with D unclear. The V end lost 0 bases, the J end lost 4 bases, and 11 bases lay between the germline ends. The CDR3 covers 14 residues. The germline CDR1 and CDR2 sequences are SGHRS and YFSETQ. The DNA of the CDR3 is TGCGCCAGCAGCTTGGCGAGCAAGGGATACGAGCAGTACTTC. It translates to CASSLASKGYEQYF.

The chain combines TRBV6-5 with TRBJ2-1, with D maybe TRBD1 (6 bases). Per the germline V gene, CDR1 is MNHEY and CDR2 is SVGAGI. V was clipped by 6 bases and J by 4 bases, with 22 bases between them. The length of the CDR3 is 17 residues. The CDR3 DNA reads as TGTGCCAGCAGGCAAGGGGGTGTAGTCTTTGGGTACAATGAGCAGTTCTTC. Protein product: CASRQGGVVFGYNEQFF.

CDR3 in DNA: TGCAGCGTTGTATACCTAGCGGAAGGATTCCACGAGCAGTACTTC. Encoded protein: CSVVYLAEGFHEQYF. The chain employs TRBV29-1 and TRBJ2-7; 7 bases map to TRBD2. CDR1 SQVTM and CDR2 ANQGSEA come from the germline V gene. V dropped 4 bases and J dropped 5; count of bases not matched to a gene: 14. The CDR3 loop spans 15 amino acids.

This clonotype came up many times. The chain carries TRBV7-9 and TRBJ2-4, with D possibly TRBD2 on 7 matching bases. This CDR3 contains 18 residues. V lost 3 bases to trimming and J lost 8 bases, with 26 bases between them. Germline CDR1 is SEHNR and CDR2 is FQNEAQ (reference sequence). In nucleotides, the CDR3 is TGTGCCAGCAGCTTTCTCGCGGGAGAGGGGGATAGATCGGACATTCAGTACTTC. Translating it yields CASSFLAGEGDRSDIQYF.

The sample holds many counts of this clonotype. CDR3 amino acids: CASSPRVGEAFF. CDR3 bases: TGTGCCAGCAGTCCCCGTGTAGGTGAAGCTTTCTTT. The rearrangement joins TRBV6-5 to TRBJ1-1, with D hard to call. Trimming took off 5 bases at V and 7 bases at J, with 11 bases between the two ends. Germline V gene sequence: CDR1 MNHEY, CDR2 SVGAGI. This CDR3 comprises 12 residues.

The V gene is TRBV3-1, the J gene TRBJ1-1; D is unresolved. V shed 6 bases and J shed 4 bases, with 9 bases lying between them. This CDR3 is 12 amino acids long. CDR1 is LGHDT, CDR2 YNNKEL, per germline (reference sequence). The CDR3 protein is CASSHLSTEAFF. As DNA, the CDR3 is TGTGCCAGCAGTCACTTGAGCACTGAAGCTTTCTTT.

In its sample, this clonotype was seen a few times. CDR3: CSANGGVAEKLFF. The CDR3 DNA sequence: TGCAGTGCTAACGGAGGGGTCGCTGAAAAACTGTTTTTT. The rearrangement uses TRBV20-1 and TRBJ1-4; D possibly corresponds to TRBD1 (5 bases). There are 13 residues in the CDR3. With 4 bases removed from V and 7 bases from J, the gap between germline ends came to 13 bases. Germline V gene lookup returns CDR1 DFQATT and CDR2 SNEGSKA (reference sequence).

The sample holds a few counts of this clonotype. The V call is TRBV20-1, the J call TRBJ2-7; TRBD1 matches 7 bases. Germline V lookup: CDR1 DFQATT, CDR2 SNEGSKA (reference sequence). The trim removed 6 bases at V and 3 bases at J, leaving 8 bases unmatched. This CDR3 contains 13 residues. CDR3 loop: CSAESGTDYEQYF. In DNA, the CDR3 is TGCAGTGCGGAATCCGGGACAGACTACGAGCAGTACTTC.

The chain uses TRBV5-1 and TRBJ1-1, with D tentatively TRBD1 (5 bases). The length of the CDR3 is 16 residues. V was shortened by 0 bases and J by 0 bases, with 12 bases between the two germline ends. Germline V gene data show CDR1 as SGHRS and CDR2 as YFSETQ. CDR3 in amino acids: CASSLEGTVMNTEAFF. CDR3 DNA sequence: TGCGCCAGCAGCTTGGAGGGGACGGTCATGAACACTGAAGCTTTCTTT. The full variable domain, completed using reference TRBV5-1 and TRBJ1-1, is KAGVTQTPRYLIKTRGQQVTLSCSPISGHRSVSWYQQTPGQGLQFLFEYFSETQRNKGNFPGRFSGRQFSNSRSEMNVSTLELGDSALYLCASSLEGTVMNTEAFFGQGTRLTVV.